These 8 T cell receptor beta chains came from one sample sequenced in a study of blood T cell repertoires in COVID-19. This table comes from immunoSEQ multiplex PCR, and its TCRdb copy is limited to in-frame clones, with some not included. Counted here are some 260,000 clones, 82% occurring once; the ten biggest clones make up roughly 3.1%. Sequencing used peripheral blood. The receptors were sampled from a woman aged 18-29 years with acute or convalescent COVID-19.

The chain couples TRBV28 to TRBJ2-7; 8 bases are shared with TRBD1. CDR1 and CDR2 from the germline V gene are MDHEN and SYDVKM. The CDR3 consists of 18 residues. The J segment lost 3 bases and the V segment lost 5 bases, leaving 18 bases of the junction unmatched. The CDR3 DNA is TGTGCCAGCAGTGACCGGGACAGGTATCCCAAAGAATTCTACGAGCAGTACTTC. Protein: CASSDRDRYPKEFYEQYF.

In its sample, this clone was seen once. This chain uses TRBV6-5 with TRBJ2-2; 11 bases map to TRBD2. V gave up 5 bases and J gave up 5 bases; unmatched junction bases: 4. Germline CDR1 reads MNHEY; CDR2 reads SVGAGI. The CDR3 length is 15 residues. The CDR3 loop is CASSQRTSGTGELFF. In DNA form, the CDR3 reads TGTGCCAGCAGTCAACGGACTAGCGGGACCGGGGAGCTGTTTTTT.

A remark on this clone: The junction shows a germline mismatch at one end, possibly a read error. This chain uses TRBV9 with TRBJ2-5, with 9 bases aligning to TRBD2. This CDR3 has 17 amino acids. The germline gives CDR1 SGDLS, CDR2 YYNGEE. CDR3 coding DNA: TGTGCCAGCAGCCGTAGCGGGAGCGCTCAAGGCCAAGGGACCCAGTACTTC. As protein: CASSRSGSAQGQGTQYF.

In DNA, the CDR3 is TGTGCCAGCAGCCAATCCTTCCCTAACGGGGAGCTGTTTTTT. Protein sequence: CASSQSFPNGELFF. This chain links TRBV3-1 (or the pseudogene TRBV3-2) with TRBJ2-2; D unclear. The CDR3 length is 14 residues. The germline V gene has CDR1 LGHDT and CDR2 YNNKEL (reference sequence). V lost 2 bases, J lost 7 bases, and 11 bases lay in between.

This clone was recorded only once. The rearrangement links TRBV10-2 to TRBJ2-4; 11 bases align to TRBD2. V trimming: 8 bases; J trimming: 8 bases; junction bases outside the gene matches: 8. Germline V lookup: CDR1 WSHSY, CDR2 SAAADI. The CDR3 contains 14 residues. CDR3 in DNA: TGCGCCAGCGGGGAACTAGCGGGAGAGGACATTCAGTACTTC. This codes for CASGELAGEDIQYF.

The chain joins TRBV10-2 to TRBJ1-1, with a tentative D call TRBD1 (5 bases). With 2 bases removed from V and 4 bases from J, the gap between germline ends came to 11 bases. Germline CDR1 and CDR2: WSHSY and SAAADI. CDR3 length: 14 amino acids. For the CDR3, the DNA is TGCGCCAGCAGTGAGAACAGGAGGGGCACTGAAGCTTTCTTT. Protein product: CASSENRRGTEAFF.

About this clone itself: Different DNA sequences within this sample yield the same CDR3. This chain connects TRBV28 to TRBJ2-3; the match to TRBD2 covers 9 bases. The CDR3 runs 15 residues. The junction had 4 bases not matched to a gene; V was cut back by 3 bases and J by 3 bases. Germline V CDR1 and CDR2: MDHEN, SYDVKM. The CDR3 loop reads CASSLAGGRTDTQYF. CDR3 sequence (DNA): TGTGCCAGCAGTTTGGCGGGGGGGAGGACAGATACGCAGTATTTT.

Only one count was recorded for this clone. The chain combines TRBV7-2 with TRBJ1-5, with 8 bases fitting TRBD1. J gave up 0 bases and V 3 bases, and 13 bases lay outside the gene matches. The CDR3 covers 19 residues. Per the germline V gene, CDR1 is SGHTA and CDR2 is FQGNSA. CDR3 DNA: TGTGCCAGCAGCTTCCAGAAACAGGGGGTGGCTTATAGCAATCAGCCCCAGCATTTT. Its translation: CASSFQKQGVAYSNQPQHF. Based on the CDR3 plus reference TRBV7-2 and TRBJ1-5, the full variable domain is GAGVSQSPSNKVTEKGKDVELRCDPISGHTALYWYRQSLGQGLEFLIYFQGNSAPDKSGLPSDRFSAERTGGSVSTLTIQRTQQEDSAVYLCASSFQKQGVAYSNQPQHFGDGTRLSIL.